This T cell receptor (beta chain) emerged from a study of radiotherapy plus CTLA-4 blockade in lung cancer. At the level of the study: Objective responses arose in approximately 20% of patients, and about 32% experienced disease control. Regarding the study as a whole: In blood, early T cell clone dynamics reportedly predicted response best, together with interferon-beta. Following radiotherapy plus ipilimumab, tumor-derived TCR clones expanded in the blood.

Assay: immunoSEQ multiplex PCR; the TCRdb copy retains only in-frame clones and omits some. Among 80,000 or so clones listed, roughly 79% were seen once. Focal radiation plus CTLA-4 blockade with ipilimumab was administered to patients who had chemo-refractory metastatic non-small-cell lung cancer. Per the germline V gene, CDR1 is SNHLY and CDR2 is FYNNEI. V was shortened by 6 bases and J by 0 bases, with 5 bases between the two germline ends. The CDR3 spans 12 residues. A word on this clone: The antigen is unknown.

This chain links TRBV2 with TRBJ1-2; no reliable D call. The sequencing used peripheral blood, collected from a patient treated with radiotherapy plus ipilimumab. This clonotype was sampled from a human donor with non-small cell lung cancer whose response to radiotherapy plus ipilimumab could not be evaluated. Some clones in this sample may be carry-over from other donors' samples. CDR3 nucleotide sequence: TGTGCCAGCAGGGTAGCTAACTATGGCTACACCTTC. Its translation: CASRVANYGYTF.